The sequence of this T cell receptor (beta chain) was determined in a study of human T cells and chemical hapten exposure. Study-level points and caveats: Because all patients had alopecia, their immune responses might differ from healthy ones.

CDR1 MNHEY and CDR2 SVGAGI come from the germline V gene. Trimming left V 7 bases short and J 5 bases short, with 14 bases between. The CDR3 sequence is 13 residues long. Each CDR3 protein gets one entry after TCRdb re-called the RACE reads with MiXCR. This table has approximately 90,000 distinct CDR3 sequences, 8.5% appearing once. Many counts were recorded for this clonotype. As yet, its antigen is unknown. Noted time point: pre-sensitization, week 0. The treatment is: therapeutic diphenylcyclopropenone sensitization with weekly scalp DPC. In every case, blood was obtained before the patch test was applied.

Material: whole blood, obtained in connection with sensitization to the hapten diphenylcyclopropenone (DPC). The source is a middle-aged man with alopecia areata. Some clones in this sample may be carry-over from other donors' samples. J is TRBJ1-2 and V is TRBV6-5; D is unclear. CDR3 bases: TGTGCCAGCAATGCCGCGGCAAGTTATGGCTACACCTTC. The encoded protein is CASNAAASYGYTF.